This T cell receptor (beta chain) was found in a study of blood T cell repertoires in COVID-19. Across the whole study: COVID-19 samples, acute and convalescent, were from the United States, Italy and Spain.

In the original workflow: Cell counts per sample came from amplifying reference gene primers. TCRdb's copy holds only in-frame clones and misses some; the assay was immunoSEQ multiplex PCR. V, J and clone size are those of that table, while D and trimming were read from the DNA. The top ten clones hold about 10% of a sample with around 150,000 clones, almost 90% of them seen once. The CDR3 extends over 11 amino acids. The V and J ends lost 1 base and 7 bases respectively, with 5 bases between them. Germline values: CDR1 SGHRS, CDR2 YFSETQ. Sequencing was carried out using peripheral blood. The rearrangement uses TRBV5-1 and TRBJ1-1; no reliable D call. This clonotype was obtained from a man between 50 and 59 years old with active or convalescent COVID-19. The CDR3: CASSLRDEAFF. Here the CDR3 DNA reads TGCGCCAGCAGCTTGCGGGATGAAGCTTTCTTT.